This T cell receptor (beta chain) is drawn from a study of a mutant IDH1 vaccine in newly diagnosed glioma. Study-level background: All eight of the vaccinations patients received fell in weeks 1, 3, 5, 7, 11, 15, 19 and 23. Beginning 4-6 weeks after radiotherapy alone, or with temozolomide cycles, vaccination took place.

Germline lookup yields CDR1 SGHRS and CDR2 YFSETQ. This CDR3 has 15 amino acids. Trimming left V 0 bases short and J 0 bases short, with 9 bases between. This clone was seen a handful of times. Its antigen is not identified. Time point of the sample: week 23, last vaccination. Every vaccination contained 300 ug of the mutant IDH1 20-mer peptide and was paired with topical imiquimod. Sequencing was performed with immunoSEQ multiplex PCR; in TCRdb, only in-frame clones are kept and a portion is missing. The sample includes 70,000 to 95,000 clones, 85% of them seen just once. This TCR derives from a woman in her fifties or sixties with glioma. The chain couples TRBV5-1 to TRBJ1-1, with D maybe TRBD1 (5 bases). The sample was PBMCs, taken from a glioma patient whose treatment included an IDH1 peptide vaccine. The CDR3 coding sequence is TGCGCCAGCAGCTTGGTATCAGGGCTGAACACTGAAGCTTTCTTT. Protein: CASSLVSGLNTEAFF.